Listed below are T cell receptor beta chains from one sample, sequenced in a study of early T cells in non-severe SARS-CoV-2 infection. TCRdb re-called the 5' RACE reads through MiXCR, storing one row per CDR3 protein. Here the sample spans about 26,000 distinct CDR3 sequences, roughly 4% being singletons. Sequencing input: whole blood. These receptors were obtained from an adult who was a healthcare worker with PCR-confirmed SARS-CoV-2 infection or an uninfected control (not recorded which). The CDR3 runs from the conserved cysteine through the conserved F or W. D genes are given only for firm matches. Each size is how often the clone was seen (once, few, many) or a class if it is expanded.

v_call: TRBV10-3; j_call: TRBJ1-1; clone_size: many; d_call: NA; cdr3_aa: CAISDWGLNTEAFF; cdr3_nt: TGTGCCATCAGTGATTGGGGGTTAAACACTGAAGCTTTCTTT
v_call: TRBV6-6; j_call: TRBJ1-1; clone_size: many; d_call: NA; cdr3_aa: CASSYSAQNTEAFF; cdr3_nt: TGTGCCAGCAGTTACTCGGCCCAGAACACTGAAGCTTTCTTT
v_call: TRBV7-3; j_call: TRBJ2-1; clone_size: many; d_call: NA; cdr3_aa: CASSLEGGDEQFF; cdr3_nt: TGTGCCAGCAGCCTTGAGGGCGGGGATGAGCAGTTCTTC
v_call: TRBV12-3/TRBV12-4; j_call: TRBJ1-3; clone_size: many; d_call: NA; cdr3_aa: CASILQVSGNTIYF; cdr3_nt: TGTGCCAGCATATTACAGGTCTCTGGAAACACCATATATTTT
v_call: TRBV5-1; j_call: TRBJ1-2; clone_size: medium-sized; d_call: TRBD1; cdr3_aa: CASSLRQGGVRLNYGYTF; cdr3_nt: TGCGCCAGCAGCTTGCGGCAGGGGGGAGTAAGACTTAACTATGGCTACACCTTC
v_call: TRBV15; j_call: TRBJ1-1; clone_size: medium-sized; d_call: NA; cdr3_aa: CATSRVRTEAFF; cdr3_nt: TGTGCCACCAGCAGAGTGAGGACTGAAGCTTTCTTT
v_call: TRBV11-1; j_call: TRBJ2-1; clone_size: many; d_call: NA; cdr3_aa: CASSLWRRSHNEQFF; cdr3_nt: TGTGCCAGCAGCTTATGGCGGCGGAGTCACAATGAGCAGTTCTTC
v_call: TRBV4-2; j_call: TRBJ2-1; clone_size: many; d_call: NA; cdr3_aa: CASSQDPRRGDGIDEQFF; cdr3_nt: TGTGCCAGCAGCCAAGACCCCCGCCGGGGAGACGGAATCGATGAGCAGTTCTTC
v_call: TRBV18; j_call: TRBJ2-7; clone_size: many; d_call: NA; cdr3_aa: CASSPGAIPPYEQYF; cdr3_nt: TGTGCCAGCTCACCAGGGGCGATTCCACCCTACGAGCAGTACTTC
v_call: TRBV6-2/TRBV6-3; j_call: TRBJ1-5; clone_size: many; d_call: TRBD1; cdr3_aa: CASSFDRGFNQPQHF; cdr3_nt: TGTGCCAGCAGTTTCGACAGGGGATTCAATCAGCCCCAGCATTTT
v_call: TRBV9; j_call: TRBJ1-3; clone_size: many; d_call: NA; cdr3_aa: CASSVGVGNTIYF; cdr3_nt: TGTGCCAGCAGCGTAGGTGTTGGAAACACCATATATTTT
v_call: TRBV6-5; j_call: TRBJ2-1; clone_size: medium-sized; d_call: TRBD2; cdr3_aa: CASSSAGGEQFF; cdr3_nt: TGTGCCAGCAGTTCGGCGGGAGGTGAGCAGTTCTTC
v_call: TRBV6-5; j_call: TRBJ1-2; clone_size: many; d_call: TRBD1; cdr3_aa: CASSYRGRDGYTF; cdr3_nt: TGTGCCAGCAGTTACAGGGGGCGGGATGGCTACACCTTC
v_call: TRBV6-5; j_call: TRBJ2-1; clone_size: many; d_call: NA; cdr3_aa: CASSYSGQRYNEQFF; cdr3_nt: TGTGCCAGCAGTTACAGTGGGCAGAGGTACAATGAGCAGTTCTTC
v_call: TRBV5-1; j_call: TRBJ2-7; clone_size: many; d_call: NA; cdr3_aa: CASSLEGTTYEQYF; cdr3_nt: TGCGCCAGCAGCTTGGAGGGGACGACCTACGAGCAGTACTTC
v_call: TRBV7-3; j_call: TRBJ2-3; clone_size: few; d_call: NA; cdr3_aa: CASSFTGAYTDTQYF; cdr3_nt: TGTGCCAGCAGCTTTACGGGAGCCTACACAGATACGCAGTATTTT
v_call: TRBV5-5; j_call: TRBJ2-1; clone_size: many; d_call: TRBD1; cdr3_aa: CASSVQGEFSYNEQFF; cdr3_nt: TGTGCCAGCAGCGTACAGGGGGAGTTCTCCTACAATGAGCAGTTCTTC
v_call: TRBV14; j_call: TRBJ2-2; clone_size: few; d_call: NA; cdr3_aa: CASSSGTRNTGELFF; cdr3_nt: TGTGCCAGCAGCTCCGGGACGAGAAACACCGGGGAGCTGTTTTTT